These T cell receptor beta chains were read from a single sample in a study of blood T cells in healthy people across ages. Via MiXCR, TCRdb re-called the 5' RACE reads, giving one row per CDR3 protein. This repertoire shows 500,000 to 550,000 distinct CDR3 sequences, approximately 25% found once; its top ten account for 7.5% to 9%. These data were also reused for a study on T cells of mothers and their children.

Sequences were obtained from blood. These receptors were collected from a boy aged 5 to 17 in good health. CDR3s include the opening cysteine and the closing phenylalanine or tryptophan. Fields, in order: clone size, V gene, CDR3 protein. Size is omitted from some rows. Given values are once, few, many or a class for expanded clones.

abundance: -
v_gene: TRBV12-3/TRBV12-4
CDR3aa: CASSLTGGHQPQHF

abundance: few
v_gene: TRBV6-1
CDR3aa: CASSRTPGTDTQYF

abundance: -
v_gene: TRBV11-2
CDR3aa: CASSLSPGAEETQYF

abundance: -
v_gene: TRBV4-1
CDR3aa: CASSQEGSGALGGEQYF

abundance: few
v_gene: TRBV28
CDR3aa: CASSPGGLTGNTIYF

abundance: many
v_gene: TRBV29-1
CDR3aa: CSVEGPGSMETQYF

abundance: -
v_gene: TRBV13
CDR3aa: CASSLGPEDPGRETQYF

abundance: -
v_gene: TRBV20-1
CDR3aa: CSARDPGALVGRKDTQYF

abundance: -
v_gene: TRBV19
CDR3aa: CASSRGGPRFSYEQYF

abundance: few
v_gene: TRBV28
CDR3aa: CASSSGTTGGWETQYF

abundance: -
v_gene: TRBV6-6
CDR3aa: CASSYGPNQETQYF

abundance: -
v_gene: TRBV7-9
CDR3aa: CATEKDSPYNEQFF

abundance: -
v_gene: TRBV29-1
CDR3aa: CSVDPGQQQRGYTF

abundance: -
v_gene: TRBV2
CDR3aa: CASSVDRGNSYEQYF

abundance: few
v_gene: TRBV29-1
CDR3aa: CSVLSGANVLTF

abundance: -
v_gene: TRBV10-3
CDR3aa: CAISQAGNYGYTF

abundance: -
v_gene: TRBV6-2/TRBV6-3
CDR3aa: CASSYSHQSSYNEQFF

abundance: few
v_gene: TRBV12-3/TRBV12-4
CDR3aa: CASSLTGPTDEQYF

abundance: -
v_gene: TRBV6-5
CDR3aa: CASSYSALTGTEAFF

abundance: -
v_gene: TRBV21-1
CDR3aa: CASHITSSYNSPLHF

abundance: -
v_gene: TRBV24-1
CDR3aa: CATSDWGQGSYNEQFF

abundance: many
v_gene: TRBV11-2
CDR3aa: CASSLDGDSSGDPYEQYF

abundance: many
v_gene: TRBV7-2
CDR3aa: CASSFRLTGYQETQYF

abundance: few
v_gene: TRBV29-1
CDR3aa: CSVAGLGAGELFF

abundance: -
v_gene: TRBV29-1
CDR3aa: CSVDRQGPGDEQFF

abundance: few
v_gene: TRBV7-9
CDR3aa: CASSPRTGEGNTIYF

abundance: -
v_gene: TRBV30
CDR3aa: CAWSVLRTGGSYEQYF

abundance: few
v_gene: TRBV2
CDR3aa: CASRGTGTFYEQYF

abundance: -
v_gene: TRBV6-2/TRBV6-3
CDR3aa: CASSYLSLQETQYF

abundance: -
v_gene: TRBV28
CDR3aa: CASSFGLTYEQYF

abundance: -
v_gene: TRBV3-1
CDR3aa: CASSLGGNSPLHF

abundance: -
v_gene: TRBV13
CDR3aa: CASSPGGHNYGYTF

abundance: -
v_gene: TRBV4-1
CDR3aa: CASSQDSFSGTLDGELFF

abundance: few
v_gene: TRBV5-5
CDR3aa: CASSPSPQGSLYEQYF

abundance: once
v_gene: TRBV7-6
CDR3aa: CASSLGSSGEGRETQYF

abundance: once
v_gene: TRBV14
CDR3aa: CASSQDYTLNEQFF

abundance: -
v_gene: TRBV5-1
CDR3aa: CASSFVPMTSGRRETQYF

abundance: few
v_gene: TRBV14
CDR3aa: CASSRGGTGMMFF

abundance: few
v_gene: TRBV19
CDR3aa: CASSAGASTKEQYF

abundance: -
v_gene: TRBV28
CDR3aa: CASRLLTGGAETQYF

abundance: -
v_gene: TRBV6-5
CDR3aa: CASSSLSAGTVSSGDVLTF

abundance: many
v_gene: TRBV7-9
CDR3aa: CASRSLAGDHISTDTQYF

abundance: -
v_gene: TRBV4-1
CDR3aa: CASSQDQRVGEKLFF

abundance: -
v_gene: TRBV9
CDR3aa: CASSVPEAGQGGDYGYTF

abundance: few
v_gene: TRBV12-3/TRBV12-4
CDR3aa: CASSGGHLSSYNEQFF

abundance: few
v_gene: TRBV29-1
CDR3aa: CSFSTAVDEKLFF

abundance: -
v_gene: TRBV6-5
CDR3aa: CASRQGVAEKLFF

abundance: few
v_gene: TRBV20-1
CDR3aa: CSARPTRENTGELFF

abundance: -
v_gene: TRBV6-5
CDR3aa: CASSYATGGFYNEQFF

abundance: -
v_gene: TRBV7-2
CDR3aa: CASSLNVQFYEQYF

abundance: -
v_gene: TRBV12-3/TRBV12-4
CDR3aa: CASSGTGVETQYF

abundance: -
v_gene: TRBV20-1
CDR3aa: CSAPTGGDISYEQYF